This TCR beta chain was sequenced during a study of low-dose radiotherapy and immunotherapy resistance in tumors. Both TCRalpha and TCRbeta chains were reverse transcribed with V-gene-specific primers. The authors amplified TCRs for 20 to 25 PCR cycles with a constant-region primer and a V-primer adapter. TCRdb re-analysed the reads in MiXCR, keeping a single row per CDR3 protein. The sample has about 10,000 distinct CDR3 sequences, 40% to 65% seen once. The CDR3 has 13 amino acids. Those eligible were patients bearing advanced solid tumors lacking tumor-infiltrating lymphocytes. The chain joins TRBV5-2 to TRBJ1-1. TRBV5-2 corresponds to a pseudogene. The origin of this receptor is a human donor with advanced metastatic prostate, ovarian, gallbladder or colorectal cancer (not recorded which). This table probably holds off-target reads from a library built for another chain. CDR3 residues: CASSQRATTEAFF. The CDR3 DNA is TGTGCCAGCAGCCAGAGAGCTACCACTGAAGCTTTCTTT.